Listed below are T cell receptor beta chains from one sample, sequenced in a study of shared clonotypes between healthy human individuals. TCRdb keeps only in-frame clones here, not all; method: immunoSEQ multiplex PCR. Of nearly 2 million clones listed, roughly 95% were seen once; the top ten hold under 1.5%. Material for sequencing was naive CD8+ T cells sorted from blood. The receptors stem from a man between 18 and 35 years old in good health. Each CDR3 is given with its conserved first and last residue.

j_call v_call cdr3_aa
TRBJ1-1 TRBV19 CATAGYRWQAFF
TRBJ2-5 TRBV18 CASSPPGYNEETQYF
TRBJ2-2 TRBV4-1 CASSQGPGTPNTGELFF
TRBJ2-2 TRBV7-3 CASRDGLAGFGELFF
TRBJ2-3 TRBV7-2 CASSSTSKPTDTQYF
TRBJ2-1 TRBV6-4 CASSDIAGGQNEQFF
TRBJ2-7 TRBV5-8 CASIKGSYEQYF
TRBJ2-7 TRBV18 CASSPTGTGGSEQYF
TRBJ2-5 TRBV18 CASSPRDFQETQYF
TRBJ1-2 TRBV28 CASSRAANYGYTF
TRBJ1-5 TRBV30 CAWSVGQADHQPQHF
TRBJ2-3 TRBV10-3 CAISEPSGSSSDTQYF
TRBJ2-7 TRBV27 CASSLLNTGGSDEQYF
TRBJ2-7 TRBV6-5 CASSYTSGGGDEQYF
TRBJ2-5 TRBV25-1 CASSDAGWEETQYF
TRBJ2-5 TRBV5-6 CASSPGSQETQYF
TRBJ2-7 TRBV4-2 CASSQATTGAGLTYEQYF
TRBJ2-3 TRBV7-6 CASSLEAGVTDTQYF
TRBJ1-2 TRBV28 CASSLRGNYGYTF
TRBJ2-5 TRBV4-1 CASSLMGVIETQYF
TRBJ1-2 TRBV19 CASSIASGSDGYTF
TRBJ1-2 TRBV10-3 CAISGQIQADGYTF
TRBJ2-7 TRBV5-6 CASSLPGGDEQYF
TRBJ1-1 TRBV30 CAWSVGAAGTEAFF
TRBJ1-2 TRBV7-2 CASTLGTLNPINYGYTF
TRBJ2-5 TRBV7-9 CASSLYGSGETQYF
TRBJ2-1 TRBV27 CASSLTPSGSHEQFF
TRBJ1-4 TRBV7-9 CASSQQGLEKLFF
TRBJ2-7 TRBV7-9 CASSWGLAYEQYF
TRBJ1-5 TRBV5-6 CASSLLESDQPQHF
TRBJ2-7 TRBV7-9 CASSTNHEQYF
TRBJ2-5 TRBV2 CASSGTGGRETQYF
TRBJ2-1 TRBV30 CAWSLTYNEQFF
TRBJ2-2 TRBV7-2 CASSHGTSGKNTGELFF
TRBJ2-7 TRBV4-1 CASSQEWAGGPFEQYF
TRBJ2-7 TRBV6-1 CASSPYSYEQYF
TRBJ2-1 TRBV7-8 CASTLYNEQFF